This T cell receptor (beta chain) was captured by sequencing in a study of T cell changes during pregnancy in multiple sclerosis. Sequenced by immunoSEQ multiplex PCR; TCRdb stores in-frame clones only, minus some. The table shows under 95,000 clones, with roughly 92% occurring only once. Germline CDR1 SGHRS, CDR2 YFSETQ. The CDR3 covers 18 residues. With V trimmed by 4 bases and J by 2 bases, 17 bases remained unmatched. The chain uses TRBV5-1 and TRBJ2-7; 8 nucleotides align to TRBD2. The sequencing used peripheral blood, collected after pregnancy. The sequence came from a female donor with multiple sclerosis, enrolled in a pregnancy study. The CDR3 protein is CASSTQPGGRDSAYEQYF. As DNA, the CDR3 is TGCGCCAGCAGCACCCAACCGGGGGGGCGGGATTCCGCCTACGAGCAGTACTTC.